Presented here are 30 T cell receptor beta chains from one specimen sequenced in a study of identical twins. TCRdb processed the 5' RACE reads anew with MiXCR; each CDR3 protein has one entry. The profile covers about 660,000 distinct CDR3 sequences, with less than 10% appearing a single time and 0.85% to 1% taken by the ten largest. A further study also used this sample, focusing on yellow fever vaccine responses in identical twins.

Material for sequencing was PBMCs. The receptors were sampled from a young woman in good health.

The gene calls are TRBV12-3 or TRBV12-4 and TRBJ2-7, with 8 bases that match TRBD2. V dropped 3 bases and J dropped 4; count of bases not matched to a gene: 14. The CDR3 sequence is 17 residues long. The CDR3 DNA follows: TGTGCCAGCAGTTTTAGGTCGCTGGTAGCGGGAACATACGAGCAGTACTTC. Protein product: CASSFRSLVAGTYEQYF.

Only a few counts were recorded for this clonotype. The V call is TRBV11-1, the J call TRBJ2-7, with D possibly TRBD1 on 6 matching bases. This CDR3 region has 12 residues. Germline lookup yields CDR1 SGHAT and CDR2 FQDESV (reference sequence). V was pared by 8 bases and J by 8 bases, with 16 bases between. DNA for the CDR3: TGTGCCAGCGGGGAACAGGGAGAGAAGCAGTACTTC. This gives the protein CASGEQGEKQYF.

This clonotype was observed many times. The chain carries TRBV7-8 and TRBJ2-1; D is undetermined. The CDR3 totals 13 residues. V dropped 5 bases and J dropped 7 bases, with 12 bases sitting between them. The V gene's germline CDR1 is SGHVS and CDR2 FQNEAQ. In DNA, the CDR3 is TGTGCCAGCAGCCCGCCGCCAGTTAATGAGCAGTTCTTC. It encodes CASSPPPVNEQFF.

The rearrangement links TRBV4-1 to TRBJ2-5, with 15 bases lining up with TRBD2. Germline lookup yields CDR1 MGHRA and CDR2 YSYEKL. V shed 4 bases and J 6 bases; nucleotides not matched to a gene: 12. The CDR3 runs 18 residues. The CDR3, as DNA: TGCGCCAGCAGCCCGGCGTGGACTAGCGGGGGGGTCGATAAGACCCAGTACTTC. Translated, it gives CASSPAWTSGGVDKTQYF.

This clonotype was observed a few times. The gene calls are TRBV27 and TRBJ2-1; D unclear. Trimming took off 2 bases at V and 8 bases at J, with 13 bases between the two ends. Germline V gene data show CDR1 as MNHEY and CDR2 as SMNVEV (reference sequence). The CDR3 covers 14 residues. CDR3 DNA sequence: TGTGCCAGCAGTTTACGGGCCTCAATCGATGAGCAGTTCTTC. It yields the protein CASSLRASIDEQFF.

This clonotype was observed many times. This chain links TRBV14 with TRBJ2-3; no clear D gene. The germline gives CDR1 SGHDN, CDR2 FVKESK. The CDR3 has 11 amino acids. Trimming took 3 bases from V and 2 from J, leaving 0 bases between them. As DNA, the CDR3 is TGTGCCAGCAGCCACACAGATACGCAGTATTTT. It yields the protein CASSHTDTQYF. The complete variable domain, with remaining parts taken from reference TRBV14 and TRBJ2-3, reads EAGVTQFPSHSVIEKGQTVTLRCDPISGHDNLYWYRRVMGKEIKFLLHFVKESKQDESGMPNNRFLAERTGGTYSTLKVQPAELEDSGVYFCASSHTDTQYFGPGTRLTVL.

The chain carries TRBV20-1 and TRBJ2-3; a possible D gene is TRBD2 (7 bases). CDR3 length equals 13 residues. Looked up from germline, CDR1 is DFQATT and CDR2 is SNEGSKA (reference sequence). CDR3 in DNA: TGCAGAGGGGGGGACCTCGGAGGAGATACGCAGTATTTT. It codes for CRGGDLGGDTQYF.

CDR3 residues: CASSLSPLSWYNEQFF. CDR3 nucleotide sequence: TGTGCCAGCAGTTTATCCCCGTTATCGTGGTACAATGAGCAGTTCTTC. The chain recombines TRBV27 with TRBJ2-1; D remains ambiguous. V was shortened by 0 bases and J by 4 bases, with 13 bases between the two germline ends. The CDR3 length is 16 residues. Germline values: CDR1 MNHEY, CDR2 SMNVEV (reference sequence).

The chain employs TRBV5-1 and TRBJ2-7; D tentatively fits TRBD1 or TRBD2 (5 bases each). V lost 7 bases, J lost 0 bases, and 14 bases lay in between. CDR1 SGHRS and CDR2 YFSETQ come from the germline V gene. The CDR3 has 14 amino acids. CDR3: CASSRDGPSYEQYF. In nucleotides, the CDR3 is TGCGCCAGCTCCCGGGACGGTCCCTCCTACGAGCAGTACTTC.

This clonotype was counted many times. CDR3 loop: CASSQLKEKGYTF. CDR3 DNA sequence: TGTGCCAGCAGCCAATTGAAGGAAAAGGGCTACACCTTC. The chain has TRBV4-2 and TRBJ1-2; D remains ambiguous. CDR3 length equals 13 residues. Trimming took 2 bases from V and 8 from J, leaving 12 bases between them. Germline CDR1 LGHNA, CDR2 YNFKEQ.

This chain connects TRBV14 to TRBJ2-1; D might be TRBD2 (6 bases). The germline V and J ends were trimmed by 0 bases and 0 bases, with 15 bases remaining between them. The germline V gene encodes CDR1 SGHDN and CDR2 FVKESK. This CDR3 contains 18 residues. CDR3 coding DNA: TGTGCCAGCAGCCAAGATGTGGGGACTTTTAGCTCCTACAATGAGCAGTTCTTC. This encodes CASSQDVGTFSSYNEQFF.

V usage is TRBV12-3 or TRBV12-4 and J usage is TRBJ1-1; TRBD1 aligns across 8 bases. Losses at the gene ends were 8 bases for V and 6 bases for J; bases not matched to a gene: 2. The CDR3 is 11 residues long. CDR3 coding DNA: TGTGCCAGCGGGACAGGTTCTGAAGCTTTCTTT. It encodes CASGTGSEAFF.

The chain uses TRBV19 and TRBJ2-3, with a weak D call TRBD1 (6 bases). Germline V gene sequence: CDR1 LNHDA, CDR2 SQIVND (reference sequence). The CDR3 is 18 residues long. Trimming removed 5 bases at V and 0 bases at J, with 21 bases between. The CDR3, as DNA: TGTGCCAGTAGTCACAGCCCCACCGACAGGCTTAGCACAGATACGCAGTATTTT. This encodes CASSHSPTDRLSTDTQYF.

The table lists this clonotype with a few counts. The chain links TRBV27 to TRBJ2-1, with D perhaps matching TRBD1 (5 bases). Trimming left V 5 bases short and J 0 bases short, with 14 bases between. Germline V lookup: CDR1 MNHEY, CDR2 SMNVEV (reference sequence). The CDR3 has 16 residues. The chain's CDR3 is CASSRRQHSSYNEQFF. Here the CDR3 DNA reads TGTGCCAGCAGTAGACGACAGCACAGCTCCTACAATGAGCAGTTCTTC.

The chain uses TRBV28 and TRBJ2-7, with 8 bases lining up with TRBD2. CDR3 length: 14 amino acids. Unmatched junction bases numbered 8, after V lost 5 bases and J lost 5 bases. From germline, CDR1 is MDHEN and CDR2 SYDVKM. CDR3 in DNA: TGTGCCAGCAGTGTAGCCGGGACTAGGGACGAGCAGTACTTC. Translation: CASSVAGTRDEQYF.

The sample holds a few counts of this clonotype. The CDR3 DNA reads TGCAGTGCTGGAGGGACTAGCGGGAAAGAGACCCAGTACTTC. This translates into CSAGGTSGKETQYF. This rearrangement joins TRBV20-1 to TRBJ2-5, with 13 bases fitting TRBD2. This CDR3 has 14 amino acids. Germline-derived CDR1 and CDR2 are DFQATT and SNEGSKA (reference sequence). V trimming: 5 bases; J trimming: 3 bases; junction bases outside the gene matches: 3.

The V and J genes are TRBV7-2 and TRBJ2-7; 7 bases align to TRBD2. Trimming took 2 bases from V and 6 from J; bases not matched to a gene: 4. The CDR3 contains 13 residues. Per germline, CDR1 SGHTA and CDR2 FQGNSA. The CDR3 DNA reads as TGTGCCAGCAGCTTATGGCGGGAGACCGAGCAGTACTTC. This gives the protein CASSLWRETEQYF.

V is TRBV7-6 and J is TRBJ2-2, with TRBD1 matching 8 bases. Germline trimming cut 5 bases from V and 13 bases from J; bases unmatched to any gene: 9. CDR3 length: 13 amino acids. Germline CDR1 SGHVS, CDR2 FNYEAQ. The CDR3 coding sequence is TGTGCCAGCAGCCAGGACAGGGTTATGGGGCTGTTTTTT. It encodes CASSQDRVMGLFF.

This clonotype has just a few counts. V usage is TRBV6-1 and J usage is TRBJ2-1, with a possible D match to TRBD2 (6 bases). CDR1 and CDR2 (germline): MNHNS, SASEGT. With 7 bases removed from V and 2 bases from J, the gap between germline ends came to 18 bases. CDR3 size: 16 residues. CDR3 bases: TGTGCCAGCACTCTACGCGGGCTAGCGACCTACAATGAGCAGTTCTTC. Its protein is CASTLRGLATYNEQFF.

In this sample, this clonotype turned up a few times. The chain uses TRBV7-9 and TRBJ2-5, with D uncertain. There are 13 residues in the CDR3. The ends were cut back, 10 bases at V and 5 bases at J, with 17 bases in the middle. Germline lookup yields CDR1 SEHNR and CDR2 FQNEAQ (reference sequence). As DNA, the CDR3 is TGTGCCAACTCGGGCCCCCTGGGTGAGACCCAGTACTTC. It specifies CANSGPLGETQYF.

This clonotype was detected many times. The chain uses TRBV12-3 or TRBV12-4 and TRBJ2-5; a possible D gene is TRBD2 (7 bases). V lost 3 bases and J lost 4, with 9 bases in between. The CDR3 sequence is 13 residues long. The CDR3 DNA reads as TGTGCCAGCAGTTTCGGGGGGCCAGAGACCCAGTACTTC. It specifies CASSFGGPETQYF.

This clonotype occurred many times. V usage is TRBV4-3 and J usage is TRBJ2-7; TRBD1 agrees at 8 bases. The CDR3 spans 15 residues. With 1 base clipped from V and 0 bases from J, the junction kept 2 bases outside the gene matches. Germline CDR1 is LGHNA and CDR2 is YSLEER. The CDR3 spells CASSQVTGASYEQYF. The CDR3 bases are TGCGCCAGCAGCCAAGTGACAGGGGCCTCCTACGAGCAGTACTTC.

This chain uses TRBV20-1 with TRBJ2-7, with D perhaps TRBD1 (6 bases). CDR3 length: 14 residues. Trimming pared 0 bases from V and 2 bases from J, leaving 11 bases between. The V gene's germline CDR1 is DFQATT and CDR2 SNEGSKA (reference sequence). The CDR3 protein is CSARDSHRAYEQYF. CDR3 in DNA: TGCAGTGCTAGAGACTCCCACAGGGCCTACGAGCAGTACTTC.

The CDR3 sequence: CATSRDFGAGDRTGELFF. CDR3 DNA: TGTGCCACCAGCAGAGATTTCGGAGCGGGAGATCGGACCGGGGAGCTGTTTTTT. The rearrangement joins TRBV15 to TRBJ2-2; TRBD2 matches at 8 bases. The junction had 11 bases not matched to a gene; V was cut back by 0 bases and J by 5 bases. Per the germline V gene, CDR1 is LNHNV and CDR2 is YYDKDF (reference sequence). This CDR3 region has 18 residues.

The DNA of the CDR3 is TGTGCCAGCAGTTTAAGGGGGGCCAGGGGACAGGGCTACACCTTC. Encoded protein: CASSLRGARGQGYTF. The rearrangement uses TRBV27 and TRBJ1-2, with TRBD1 matching 7 bases. V lost 2 bases to trimming and J lost 8 bases; unmatched junction nucleotides: 11. Germline CDR1 is MNHEY and CDR2 is SMNVEV (reference sequence). The CDR3 runs to 15 residues.

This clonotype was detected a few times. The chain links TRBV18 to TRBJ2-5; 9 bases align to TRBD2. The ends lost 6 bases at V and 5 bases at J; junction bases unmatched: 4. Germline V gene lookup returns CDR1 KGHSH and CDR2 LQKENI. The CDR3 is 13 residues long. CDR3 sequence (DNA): TGTGCCAGCTCGCTGCGGGAGGGGGAGACCCAGTACTTC. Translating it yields CASSLREGETQYF.

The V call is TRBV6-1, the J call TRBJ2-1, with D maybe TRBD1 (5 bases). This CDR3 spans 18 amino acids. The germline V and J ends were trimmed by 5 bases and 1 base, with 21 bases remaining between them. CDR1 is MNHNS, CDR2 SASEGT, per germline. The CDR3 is CASSPLPFEQGSYNEQFF. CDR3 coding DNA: TGTGCCAGCAGTCCGCTGCCTTTTGAGCAGGGATCCTACAATGAGCAGTTCTTC.

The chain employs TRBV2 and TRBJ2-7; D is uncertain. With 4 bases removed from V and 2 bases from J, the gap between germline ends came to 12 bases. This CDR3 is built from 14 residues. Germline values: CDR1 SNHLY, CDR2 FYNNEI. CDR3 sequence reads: CASSAVLVAYEQYF. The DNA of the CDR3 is TGTGCCAGCAGTGCGGTACTGGTGGCCTACGAGCAGTACTTC.

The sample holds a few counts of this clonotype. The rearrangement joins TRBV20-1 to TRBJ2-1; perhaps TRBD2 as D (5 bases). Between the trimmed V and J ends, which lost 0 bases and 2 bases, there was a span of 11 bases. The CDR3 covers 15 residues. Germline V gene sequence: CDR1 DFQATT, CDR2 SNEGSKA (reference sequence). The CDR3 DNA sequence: TGCAGTGCTAGAGATAACAGCGGAACCTACAATGAGCAGTTCTTC. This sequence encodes CSARDNSGTYNEQFF.

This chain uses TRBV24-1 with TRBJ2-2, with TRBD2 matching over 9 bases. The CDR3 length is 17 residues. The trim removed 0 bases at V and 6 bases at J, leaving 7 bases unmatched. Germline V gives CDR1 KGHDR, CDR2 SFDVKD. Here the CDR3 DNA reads TGTGCCACCAGTGATTTGCAAGGCGGGAGGGCCGCCGGGGAGCTGTTTTTT. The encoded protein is CATSDLQGGRAAGELFF.